This T cell receptor beta chain is drawn from a study of T-cell reconstitution after alpha-beta-depleted transplantation in children. The TCRbeta library incorporated unique molecular identifiers. TCRdb analysed the PCR reads with MiXCR anew, one entry per CDR3 protein. The table lists over 200,000 distinct CDR3 sequences, 8.5% to 10% of them singletons. Only a few counts were recorded for this clonotype. Trimming shortened V by 0 bases and J by 4 bases, and 19 bases separated the two germline ends. The CDR3 is 17 amino acids. Germline V gives CDR1 DFQATT, CDR2 SNEGSKA (reference sequence). The sample here was PBMCs from the stem cell graft donor, taken from the stem cell graft. The chain recombines TRBV20-1 with TRBJ2-1; D is ambiguous. The clonotype comes from a human donor who donated a stem cell graft to a child with acute lymphoblastic leukemia. The CDR3 loop is CSAREPDGLTNYNEQFF. The CDR3 nucleotides are TGCAGTGCTAGAGAACCGGATGGGCTTACGAATTACAATGAGCAGTTCTTC.